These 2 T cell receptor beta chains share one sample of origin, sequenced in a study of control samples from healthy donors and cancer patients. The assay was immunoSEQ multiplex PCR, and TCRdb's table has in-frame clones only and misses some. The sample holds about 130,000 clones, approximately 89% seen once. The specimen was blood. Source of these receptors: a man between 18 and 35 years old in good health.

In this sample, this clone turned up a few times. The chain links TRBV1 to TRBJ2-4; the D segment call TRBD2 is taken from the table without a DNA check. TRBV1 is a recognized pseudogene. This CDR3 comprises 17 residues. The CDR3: CTSSQELRQGGKNIQYF. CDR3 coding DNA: TGCACCAGCAGCCAAGAATTGAGGCAGGGAGGCAAAAACATTCAGTACTTC.

CDR3 region: CASRGAGEVQPQHF. As DNA, the CDR3 is TGTGCCAGCAGGGGGGCAGGGGAGGTTCAGCCCCAGCATTTT. The chain employs TRBV6-5 and TRBJ1-5; D is perhaps TRBD1 (6 bases). The germline V gene has CDR1 MNHEY and CDR2 SVGAGI. This CDR3 is 14 amino acids long. Trimming cost V 6 bases and J 6 bases, with 15 bases left between them.